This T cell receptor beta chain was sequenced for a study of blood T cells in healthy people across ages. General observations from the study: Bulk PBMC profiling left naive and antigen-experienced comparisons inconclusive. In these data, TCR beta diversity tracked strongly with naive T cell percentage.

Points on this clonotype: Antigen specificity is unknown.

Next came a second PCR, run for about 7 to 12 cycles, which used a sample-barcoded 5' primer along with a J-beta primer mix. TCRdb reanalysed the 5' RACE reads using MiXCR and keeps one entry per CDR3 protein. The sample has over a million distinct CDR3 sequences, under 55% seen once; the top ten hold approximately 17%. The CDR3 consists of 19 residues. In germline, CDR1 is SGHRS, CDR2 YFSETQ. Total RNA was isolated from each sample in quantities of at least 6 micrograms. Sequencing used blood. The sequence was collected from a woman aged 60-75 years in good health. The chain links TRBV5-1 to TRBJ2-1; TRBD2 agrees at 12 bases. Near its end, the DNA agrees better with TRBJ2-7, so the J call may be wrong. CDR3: CASSHLGLAGPLSCNEQYF. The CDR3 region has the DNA TGCGCCAGCAGCCATCTCGGACTAGCGGGGCCCTTATCCTGCAATGAGCAGTACTTC.